This passage covers 9 T cell receptor beta chains from one sample sequenced in a study of radiotherapy plus CTLA-4 blockade in lung cancer. Sequencing was performed with immunoSEQ multiplex PCR; in TCRdb, only in-frame clones are kept and a portion is missing. The top ten hold 2% to 2.5% of the sample, which has about 51,000 clones, roughly 77% seen once. The sample consisted of peripheral blood, taken from a patient treated with radiotherapy plus ipilimumab. The source is a human donor with non-small cell lung cancer whose response to radiotherapy plus ipilimumab could not be evaluated.

V usage is TRBV6-1 and J usage is TRBJ2-7, with TRBD2 matching over 7 bases. This CDR3 comprises 15 residues. The ends lost 5 bases at V and 2 bases at J; junction bases unmatched: 9. CDR1 and CDR2 (germline): MNHNS, SASEGT. The CDR3 sequence: CASSRIREGTYEQYF. CDR3 DNA sequence: TGTGCCAGCAGTAGAATCAGGGAGGGGACCTACGAGCAGTACTTC.

The gene calls are TRBV25-1 and TRBJ2-5; D gene unclear. V lost 6 bases, J lost 0 bases, and 5 bases lay in between. This CDR3 has 12 residues. From germline, CDR1 is MGHDK and CDR2 SYGVNS. The CDR3 sequence: CASSYYQETQYF. For the CDR3, the DNA is TGTGCCAGCAGCTACTACCAAGAGACCCAGTACTTC.

The chain is built from TRBV5-8 and TRBJ2-1; D is possibly TRBD1 (5 bases). CDR1 and CDR2 (germline): SGHTS, YDEGEE. V dropped 1 base and J dropped 9 bases, with 8 bases sitting between them. The CDR3 has 12 residues. Here the CDR3 DNA reads TGTGCCAGCAGCTTGCAAAGGGGTGAGCAGTTCTTC. This encodes CASSLQRGEQFF.

This clone has just one count. The rearrangement joins TRBV4-1 to TRBJ2-1; 9 bases are a match to TRBD1. The ends lost 4 bases at V and 7 bases at J; junction bases unmatched: 8. The CDR3 length is 15 residues. Germline CDR1 reads MGHRA; CDR2 reads YSYEKL. The CDR3 sequence is CASSRTGGAKNEQFF. The CDR3, as DNA: TGCGCCAGCAGCCGCACAGGGGGCGCAAAAAATGAGCAGTTCTTC.

This rearrangement joins TRBV27 to TRBJ2-7; D is perhaps TRBD1 (7 bases). This CDR3 is 15 amino acids long. Germline values: CDR1 MNHEY, CDR2 SMNVEV (reference sequence). The V gene lost 5 bases and the J gene lost 7 bases, with 21 bases spanning the gap. This chain's CDR3 is CASSVVGQGGNEQYF. CDR3 nucleotides: TGTGCCAGCAGTGTCGTGGGTCAGGGGGGAAATGAGCAGTACTTC.

This clone was recorded a few times. The CDR3 coding sequence is TGTGCCAGCAGAGGGGGACAGGCAACCCAAGAGACCCAGTACTTC. Amino acids: CASRGGQATQETQYF. The chain combines TRBV5-6 with TRBJ2-5, with TRBD1 matching 8 bases. Trimming at V came to 5 bases and at J to 1 base, leaving 7 bases not matched to a gene. Looked up from germline, CDR1 is SGHDT and CDR2 is YYEEEE. The CDR3 is 15 amino acids.

The CDR3 spells CASRQGYYGYTF. DNA of the CDR3: TGTGCCAGCAGACAGGGGTACTATGGCTACACCTTC. The genes are TRBV6-5 and TRBJ1-2; 7 bases match TRBD1. The CDR3 covers 12 residues. Germline CDR1 MNHEY, CDR2 SVGAGI. Trimming at V came to 6 bases and at J to 3 bases, leaving 1 base not matched to a gene.

Note on this clone: Compared with germline, one end of the junction differs, possibly owing to a read error. The chain has TRBV7-7 and TRBJ2-7, with 10 bases lining up with TRBD1. The germline V gene encodes CDR1 SSHAT and CDR2 FNYEAQ (reference sequence). This CDR3 is 13 amino acids long. CDR3 in DNA: TGTGCTAGCAGCTCCCGGGACAGGGGAGAGCAGTACTTC. It specifies CASSSRDRGEQYF.

The chain employs TRBV7-2 and TRBJ1-6; no clear D gene. V lost 5 bases and J lost 0, with 11 bases in between. Per the germline V gene, CDR1 is SGHTA and CDR2 is FQGNSA. The CDR3 length is 16 residues. CDR3 bases: TGTGCCAGCAGCCCGAGGGCGAGCTCCTATAATTCACCCCTCCACTTT. It yields the protein CASSPRASSYNSPLHF.